The 18 T cell receptor beta chains below were found in one sample sequenced in a study of blood T cell repertoires in COVID-19. The table came from immunoSEQ multiplex PCR; TCRdb's copy has only in-frame clones and leaves some out. The sample consists of about 50,000 clones, about 85% of them appearing once. The sample consisted of peripheral blood. These receptors were taken from a human donor in a cohort sampled during active COVID-19.

In DNA, the CDR3 is TGTGCCAGCAGTGAAGCGCGGGGGAACACTGAAGCTTTCTTT. This gives the protein CASSEARGNTEAFF. The chain recombines TRBV2 with TRBJ1-1, with D uncertain. The V gene's germline CDR1 is SNHLY and CDR2 FYNNEI. The CDR3 is 14 amino acids. V lost 0 bases, J lost 1 base, and 6 bases lay in between.

The chain carries TRBV28 and TRBJ1-2; tentatively, D is TRBD1 (5 bases). This CDR3 contains 18 residues. The V gene lost 2 bases and the J gene lost 4 bases, with 23 bases spanning the gap. Germline V gene sequence: CDR1 MDHEN, CDR2 SYDVKM. CDR3 residues: CASSLRARGGARVYGYTF. The CDR3, as DNA: TGTGCCAGCAGTTTACGGGCTCGGGGAGGGGCGAGGGTCTATGGCTACACCTTC.

This chain joins TRBV4-1 and TRBJ2-7; 9 bases match TRBD2. The CDR3 contains 14 residues. V shed 3 bases and J 8 bases; nucleotides not matched to a gene: 8. CDR1 is MGHRA and CDR2 is YSYEKL in the germline V gene. CDR3 in amino acids: CASSQTPGLAQQYF. The CDR3 coding sequence is TGCGCCAGCAGCCAGACACCGGGACTAGCTCAGCAGTACTTC.

V usage is TRBV7-2 and J usage is TRBJ2-5, with D tentatively TRBD1 (6 bases). Trimming took off 2 bases at V and 1 base at J, with 14 bases between the two ends. The CDR3 consists of 16 residues. In germline, CDR1 is SGHTA, CDR2 FQGNSA. The chain's CDR3 is CASSLQERGGQETQYF. The CDR3 DNA is TGTGCCAGCAGCTTACAGGAGCGAGGGGGCCAAGAGACCCAGTACTTC.

The CDR3 reads CASSLRGRTSGRAYEQYF. CDR3 bases: TGTGCCAGCAGCTTAAGGGGACGGACTAGCGGGAGGGCCTACGAGCAGTACTTC. The chain combines TRBV7-2 with TRBJ2-7, with 15 bases aligning to TRBD2. Germline V gene lookup returns CDR1 SGHTA and CDR2 FQGNSA. The CDR3 length is 18 residues. Unmatched junction bases numbered 7, after V lost 2 bases and J lost 2 bases.

This rearrangement joins TRBV30 to TRBJ2-7; D is perhaps TRBD2 (5 bases). The V end lost 2 bases, the J end lost 5 bases, and 10 bases lay between the germline ends. The CDR3 loop spans 12 amino acids. Looked up from germline, CDR1 is GTSNPN and CDR2 is SVGIG (reference sequence). In DNA form, the CDR3 reads TGTGCCTGGAGTCCGCGGGCCGACGAGCAGTACTTC. Protein product: CAWSPRADEQYF. Full variable domain (outside the CDR3, taken from reference TRBV30 and TRBJ2-7): SQTIHQWPATLVQPVGSPLSLECTVEGTSNPNLYWYRQAAGRGLQLLFYSVGIGQISSEVPQNLSASRPQDRQFILSSKKLLLSDSGFYLCAWSPRADEQYFGPGTRLTVT.

The chain joins TRBV7-9 to TRBJ2-7, with no clear D. CDR1 and CDR2 from the germline V gene are SEHNR and FQNEAQ (reference sequence). The CDR3 is made up of 13 amino acids. Trimming shortened V by 5 bases and J by 3 bases, and 11 bases separated the two germline ends. In nucleotides, the CDR3 is TGTGCCAGCAGCCCCCGAGATGGCTACGAGCAGTACTTC. Translation: CASSPRDGYEQYF. Looking up the rest from reference TRBV7-9 and TRBJ2-7 gives the full variable domain: DTGVSQNPRHKITKRGQNVTFRCDPISEHNRLYWYRQTLGQGPEFLTYFQNEAQLEKSRLLSDRFSAERPKGSFSTLEIQRTEQGDSAMYLCASSPRDGYEQYFGPGTRLTVT.

This sequence joins TRBV7-3 and TRBJ2-3, with 7 bases lining up with TRBD1. The CDR3 has 14 amino acids. V dropped 5 bases and J dropped 5; count of bases not matched to a gene: 7. Germline V gene data show CDR1 as SGHTA and CDR2 as FQGTGA. CDR3 DNA: TGTGCCAGCAGCCTACAGGGGTGGGAAGATACGCAGTATTTT. It is translated as CASSLQGWEDTQYF.

J is TRBJ2-3 and V is TRBV5-1, with 8 nucleotides matching TRBD1. Germline trimming cut 2 bases from V and 6 bases from J; bases unmatched to any gene: 5. The CDR3 is 14 amino acids. Per germline, CDR1 SGHRS and CDR2 YFSETQ. The CDR3 region is CASSLGTGGDTQYF. As DNA, the CDR3 is TGCGCCAGCAGCTTAGGGACAGGTGGGGATACGCAGTATTTT.

Comment on this clone: One junction end does not reproduce the germline sequence, and a read error may be involved. The chain couples TRBV6-5 to TRBJ2-2, with a weak D call TRBD2 (6 bases). CDR3 size: 16 residues. Looked up from germline, CDR1 is MNHEY and CDR2 is SVGAGI. CDR3: CASRYLAVGNTGELFF. CDR3 DNA: TGTGCCAGCAGATACTTAGCGGTGGGGAACACCGGGGAGCTGTTTTTT.

CDR3 nucleotide sequence: TGTGCCAGTGCCTTAGCGGGCCTAACCACAGATACGCAGTATTTT. Translated: CASALAGLTTDTQYF. V usage is TRBV6-5 and J usage is TRBJ2-3; 7 bases fit TRBD2. Germline CDR1 and CDR2: MNHEY and SVGAGI. V dropped 9 bases and J dropped 2; count of bases not matched to a gene: 11. CDR3 length equals 15 residues.

This chain joins TRBV29-1 and TRBJ2-1; TRBD2 matches at 7 bases. The CDR3 is 18 amino acids. V lost 2 bases, J lost 6 bases, and 19 bases stayed unmatched. Per germline, CDR1 SQVTM and CDR2 ANQGSEA. The CDR3 DNA sequence: TGCAGCGTTGAACGTCTAATTGGACTAGTGAATTCGGGCAATGAGCAGTTCTTC. Translation: CSVERLIGLVNSGNEQFF.

J is TRBJ2-4 and V is TRBV3-1 (or the pseudogene TRBV3-2); D possibly corresponds to TRBD1 (6 bases). Germline V lookup: CDR1 LGHDT, CDR2 YNNKEL (reference sequence). The CDR3 extends over 16 amino acids. Between the trimmed V and J ends, which lost 4 bases and 0 bases, there was a span of 13 bases. The CDR3 spells CASSLKTGLAKNIQYF. The CDR3 DNA is TGTGCCAGCAGCCTTAAGACAGGTCTAGCCAAAAACATTCAGTACTTC.

The chain employs TRBV5-5 and TRBJ2-1; maybe TRBD1 (5 bases). This CDR3 is built from 13 residues. V lost 4 bases and J lost 6, with 11 bases in between. Germline V CDR1 and CDR2: SGHKS, YYEKEE (reference sequence). In DNA form, the CDR3 reads TGTGCCAGCAGCCAGACAGCTTTCAATGAGCAGTTCTTC. Amino acids: CASSQTAFNEQFF.

The chain links TRBV9 to TRBJ1-2; tentatively, D is TRBD1 (6 bases). Deletions cut 4 bases from V and 3 bases from J, with 19 bases between. The CDR3 length is 16 residues. The germline V gene encodes CDR1 SGDLS and CDR2 YYNGEE. The CDR3 sequence: CASSPLPTGGDYGYTF. The CDR3 bases are TGTGCCAGCAGCCCCCTCCCGACGGGGGGCGACTATGGCTACACCTTC.

The rearrangement links TRBV4-2 to TRBJ2-5; D might be TRBD2 (5 bases). Looked up from germline, CDR1 is LGHNA and CDR2 is YNFKEQ. The CDR3 contains 16 residues. V was cut by 3 bases and J by 3 bases, with 17 bases left in between. The CDR3 loop reads CASSQRSGGMEETQYF. The CDR3, as DNA: TGTGCCAGCAGCCAGAGAAGCGGAGGAATGGAAGAGACCCAGTACTTC.

The V and J genes are TRBV19 and TRBJ1-2; the match to TRBD1 covers 7 bases. This CDR3 region has 13 residues. Trimming took 1 base from V and 7 from J; bases not matched to a gene: 3. The germline CDR1 and CDR2 sequences are LNHDA and SQIVND (reference sequence). In DNA form, the CDR3 reads TGTGCCAGTAGTATAGGAGGGGGCGGTGGCTACACCTTC. This gives the protein CASSIGGGGGYTF.

This clone has a handful of counts. The chain is built from TRBV4-3 and TRBJ2-1; 8 bases match TRBD2. CDR1 LGHNA and CDR2 YSLEER come from the germline V gene. This CDR3 comprises 16 residues. With V trimmed by 4 bases and J by 2 bases, 7 bases remained unmatched. This CDR3 reads CASSRVSGTTYNEQFF. The CDR3 DNA is TGCGCCAGCAGCCGGGTTAGCGGGACCACCTACAATGAGCAGTTCTTC.